This T cell receptor (beta chain) was documented in a study of T-cell memory formation after mild COVID-19. Overall study: Each donor largely had its own TCR clusters.

TCRdb re-analysed the 5' RACE reads in MiXCR, keeping a single row per CDR3 protein. Here the sample spans 150,000 to 200,000 distinct CDR3 sequences, 25% to 40% being singletons. V lost 4 bases and J lost 5, with 12 bases in between. The germline V gene encodes CDR1 SGHRS and CDR2 YFSETQ. The CDR3 is 13 amino acids. This clonotype was picked up a small number of times. The chain uses TRBV5-1 and TRBJ1-1, with TRBD1 as a possible D gene (5 bases). The sample was PBMCs or a T cell subset sorted from them (not recorded which). This clonotype was sampled from an adult woman who had mild COVID-19 (a few samples of this study predate the infection). Cell type and time point are not known. CDR3 loop: CASSTGVETEAFF. CDR3 nucleotide sequence: TGCGCCAGCAGCACGGGGGTGGAAACTGAAGCTTTCTTT.